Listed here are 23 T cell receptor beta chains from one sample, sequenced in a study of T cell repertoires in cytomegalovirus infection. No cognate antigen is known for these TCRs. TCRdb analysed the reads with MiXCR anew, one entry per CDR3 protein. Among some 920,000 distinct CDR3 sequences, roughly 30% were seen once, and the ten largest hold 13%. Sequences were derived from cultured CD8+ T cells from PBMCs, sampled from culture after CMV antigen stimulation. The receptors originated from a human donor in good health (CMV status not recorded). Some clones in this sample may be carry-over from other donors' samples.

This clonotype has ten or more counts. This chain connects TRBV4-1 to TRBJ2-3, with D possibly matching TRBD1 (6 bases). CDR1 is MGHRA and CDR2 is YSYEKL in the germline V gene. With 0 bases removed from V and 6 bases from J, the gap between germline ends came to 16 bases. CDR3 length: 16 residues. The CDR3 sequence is CASSQDWDPRGDTQYF. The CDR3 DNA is TGCGCCAGCAGCCAAGATTGGGATCCGAGGGGGGATACGCAGTATTTT.

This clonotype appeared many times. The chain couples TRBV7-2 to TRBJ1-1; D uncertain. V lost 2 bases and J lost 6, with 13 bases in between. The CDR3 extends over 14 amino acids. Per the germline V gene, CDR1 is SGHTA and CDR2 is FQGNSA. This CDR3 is CASSLTAPRAEAFF. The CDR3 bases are TGTGCCAGCAGCTTAACGGCCCCGAGGGCTGAAGCTTTCTTT.

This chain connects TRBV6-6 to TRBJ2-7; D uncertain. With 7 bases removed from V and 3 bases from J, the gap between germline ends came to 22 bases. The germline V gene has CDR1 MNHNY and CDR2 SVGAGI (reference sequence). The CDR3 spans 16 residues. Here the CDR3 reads CASTVDLLTSFYEQYV. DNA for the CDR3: TGTGCCAGCACTGTGGACCTACTCACAAGCTTCTACGAGCAGTACGTC.

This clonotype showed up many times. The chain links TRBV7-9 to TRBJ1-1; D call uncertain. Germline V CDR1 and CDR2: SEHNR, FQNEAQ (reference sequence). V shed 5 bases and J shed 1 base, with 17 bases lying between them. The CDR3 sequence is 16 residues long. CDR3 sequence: CASSPPSGRRNTEAFF. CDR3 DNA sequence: TGTGCCAGCAGCCCACCTTCGGGCAGGAGGAACACTGAAGCTTTCTTT.

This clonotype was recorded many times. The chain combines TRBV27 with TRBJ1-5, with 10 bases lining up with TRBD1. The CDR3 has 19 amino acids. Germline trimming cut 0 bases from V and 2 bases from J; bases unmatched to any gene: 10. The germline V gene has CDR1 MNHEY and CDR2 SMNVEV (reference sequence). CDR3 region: CASSLSGQGFAAGNQPQHF. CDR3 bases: TGTGCCAGCAGTTTATCGGGACAGGGGTTCGCAGCCGGCAATCAGCCCCAGCATTTT.

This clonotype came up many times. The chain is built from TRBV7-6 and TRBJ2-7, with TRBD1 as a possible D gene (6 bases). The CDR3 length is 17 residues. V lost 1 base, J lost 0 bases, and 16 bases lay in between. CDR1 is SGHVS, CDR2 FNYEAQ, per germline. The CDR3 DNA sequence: TGTGCCAGCAGCTTAGATGGTCAGGGGATCCCCTCCTACGAGCAGTACTTC. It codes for CASSLDGQGIPSYEQYF. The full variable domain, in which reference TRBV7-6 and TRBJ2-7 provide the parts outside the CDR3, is GAGVSQSPRYKVTKRGQDVALRCDPISGHVSLYWYRQALGQGPEFLTYFNYEAQQDKSGLPNDRFSAERPEGSISTLTIQRTEQRDSAMYRCASSLDGQGIPSYEQYFGPGTRLTVT.

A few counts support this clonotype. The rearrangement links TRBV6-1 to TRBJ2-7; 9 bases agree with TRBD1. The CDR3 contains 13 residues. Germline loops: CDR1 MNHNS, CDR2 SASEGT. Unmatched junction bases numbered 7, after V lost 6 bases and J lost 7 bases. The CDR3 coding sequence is TGTGCCAGCAGAGGACAGGGGATAAGGGAGCAGTACTTC. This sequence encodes CASRGQGIREQYF.

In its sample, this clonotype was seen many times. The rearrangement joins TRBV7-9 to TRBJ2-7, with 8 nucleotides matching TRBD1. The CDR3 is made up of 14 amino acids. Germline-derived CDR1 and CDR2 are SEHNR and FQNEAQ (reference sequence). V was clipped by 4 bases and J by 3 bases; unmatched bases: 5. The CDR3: CASSSPDRGYEQYV. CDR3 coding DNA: TGTGCCAGCAGCTCGCCTGACAGGGGCTACGAGCAGTACGTC.

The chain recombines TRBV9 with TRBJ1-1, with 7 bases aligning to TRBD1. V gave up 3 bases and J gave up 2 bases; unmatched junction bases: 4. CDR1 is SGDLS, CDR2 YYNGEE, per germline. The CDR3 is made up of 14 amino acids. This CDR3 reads CASSDDRANTEAFF. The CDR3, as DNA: TGTGCCAGCAGCGATGACAGGGCCAACACTGAAGCTTTCTTT.

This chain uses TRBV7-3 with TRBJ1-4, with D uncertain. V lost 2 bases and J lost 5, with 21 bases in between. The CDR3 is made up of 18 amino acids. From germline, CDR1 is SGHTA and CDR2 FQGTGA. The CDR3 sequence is CASSLVVRPHDTNEKLFF. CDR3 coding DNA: TGTGCCAGCAGCTTAGTGGTCAGGCCCCACGACACCAATGAAAAACTGTTTTTT. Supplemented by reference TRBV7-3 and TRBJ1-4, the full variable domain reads GAGVSQTPSNKVTEKGKYVELRCDPISGHTALYWYRQSLGQGPEFLIYFQGTGAADDSGLPNDRFFAVRPEGSVSTLKIQRTERGDSAVYLCASSLVVRPHDTNEKLFFGSGTQLSVL.

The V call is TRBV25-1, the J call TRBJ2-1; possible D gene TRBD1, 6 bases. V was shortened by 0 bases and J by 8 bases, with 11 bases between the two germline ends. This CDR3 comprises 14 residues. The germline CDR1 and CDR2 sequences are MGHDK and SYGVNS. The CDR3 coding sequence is TGTGCCAGCAGTGAATATTACAGGGATTATGAGCAGTTCTTC. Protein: CASSEYYRDYEQFF.

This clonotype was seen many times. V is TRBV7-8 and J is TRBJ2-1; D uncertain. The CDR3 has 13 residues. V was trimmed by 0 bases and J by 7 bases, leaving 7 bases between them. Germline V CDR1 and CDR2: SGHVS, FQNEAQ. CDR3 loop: CASSLAWENEQFF. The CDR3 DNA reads TGTGCCAGCAGCTTAGCGTGGGAAAATGAGCAGTTCTTC.

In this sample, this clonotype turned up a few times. CDR3 DNA sequence: TGTGCCAGCAGTTACCGGACTAGCGGGGGGGTCGCGAACACCGGGGAGCTGTTTTTT. This codes for CASSYRTSGGVANTGELFF. The chain recombines TRBV6-1 with TRBJ2-2; 15 nucleotides agree with TRBD2. V lost 5 bases, J lost 0 bases, and 7 bases stayed unmatched. Germline V gene data show CDR1 as MNHNS and CDR2 as SASEGT. The CDR3 has 19 amino acids.

The CDR3 sequence: CASSSGQGAGEKLFF. The CDR3 DNA reads TGTGCCAGCAGCTCTGGACAGGGGGCAGGGGAAAAACTGTTTTTT. The chain carries TRBV13 and TRBJ1-4; 11 nucleotides line up with TRBD1. Germline V CDR1 and CDR2: PRHDT, FYEKMQ (reference sequence). The V gene end was trimmed by 4 bases and the J gene end by 8 bases; junction bases not matched to a gene: 6. The CDR3 totals 15 residues. The full variable domain, rest sourced from reference TRBV13 and TRBJ1-4, is AAGVIQSPRHLIKEKRETATLKCYPIPRHDTVYWYQQGPGQDPQFLISFYEKMQSDKGSIPDRFSAQQFSDYHSELNMSSLELGDSALYFCASSSGQGAGEKLFFGSGTQLSVL.

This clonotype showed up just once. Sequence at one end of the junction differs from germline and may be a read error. The CDR3 reads CASSLGQEPYNSLLHF. The CDR3 DNA reads as TGTGCCAGCAGCTTAGGACAAGAACCCTATAATTCACTCCTCCACTTT. The V gene is TRBV13, the J gene TRBJ1-6, with D hard to call. Germline assignment: CDR1 PRHDT and CDR2 FYEKMQ (reference sequence). This CDR3 is built from 16 residues.

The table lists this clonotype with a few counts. The CDR3 reads CASSLEGREMNTEAFF. CDR3 nucleotide sequence: TGTGCCAGCAGCTTAGAGGGGCGTGAGATGAACACTGAAGCTTTCTTT. The chain is built from TRBV7-9 and TRBJ1-1, with a weak D call TRBD1 (5 bases). Trimming pared 1 base from V and 0 bases from J, leaving 12 bases between. This CDR3 comprises 16 residues. Germline V lookup: CDR1 SEHNR, CDR2 FQNEAQ (reference sequence).

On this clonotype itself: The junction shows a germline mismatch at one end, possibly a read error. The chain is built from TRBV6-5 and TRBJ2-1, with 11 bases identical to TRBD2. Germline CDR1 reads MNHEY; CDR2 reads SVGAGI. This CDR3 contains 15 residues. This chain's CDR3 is CANSLIAGGQNEQFF. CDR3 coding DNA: TGTGCCAACAGTCTCATAGCGGGGGGGCAGAATGAGCAGTTCTTC.

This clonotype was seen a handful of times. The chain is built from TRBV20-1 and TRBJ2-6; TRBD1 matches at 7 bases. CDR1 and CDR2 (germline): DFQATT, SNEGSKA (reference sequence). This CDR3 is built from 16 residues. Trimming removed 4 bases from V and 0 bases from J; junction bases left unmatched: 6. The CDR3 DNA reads TGCAGTGCTAAGACAGGGATGGGCTCTGGGGCCAACGTCCTGACTTTC. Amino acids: CSAKTGMGSGANVLTF.

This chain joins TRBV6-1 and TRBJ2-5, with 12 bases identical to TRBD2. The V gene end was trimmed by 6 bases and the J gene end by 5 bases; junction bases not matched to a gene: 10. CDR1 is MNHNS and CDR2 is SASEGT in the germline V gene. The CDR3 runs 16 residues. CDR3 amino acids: CASSPASGGALETQYF. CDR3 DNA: TGTGCCAGCAGCCCTGCTAGCGGGGGGGCCCTGGAGACCCAGTACTTC.

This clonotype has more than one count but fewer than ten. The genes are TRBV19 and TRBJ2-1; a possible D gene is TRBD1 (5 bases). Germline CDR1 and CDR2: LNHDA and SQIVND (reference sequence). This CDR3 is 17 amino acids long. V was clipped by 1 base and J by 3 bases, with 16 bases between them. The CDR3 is CASSIGGSLLYYNEQFF. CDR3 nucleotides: TGTGCCAGTAGTATAGGGGGCAGCCTCCTTTACTACAATGAGCAGTTCTTC.

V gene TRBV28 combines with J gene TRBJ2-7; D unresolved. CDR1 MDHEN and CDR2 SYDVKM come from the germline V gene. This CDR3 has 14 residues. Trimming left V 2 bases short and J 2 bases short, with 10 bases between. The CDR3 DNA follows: TGTGCCAGCAGTTTACCCGACACTCCCTACGAGCAGTACGTC. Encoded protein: CASSLPDTPYEQYV.

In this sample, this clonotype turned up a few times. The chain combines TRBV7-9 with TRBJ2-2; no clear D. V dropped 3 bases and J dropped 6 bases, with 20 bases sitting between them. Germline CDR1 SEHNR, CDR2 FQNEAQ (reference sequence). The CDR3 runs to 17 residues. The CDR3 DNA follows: TGTGCCAGCAGCTTTCGTATAGGATCAGATGTCCCCGGGGAGCTGTTTTTT. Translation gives CASSFRIGSDVPGELFF. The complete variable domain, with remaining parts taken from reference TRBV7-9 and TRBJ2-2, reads DTGVSQNPRHKITKRGQNVTFRCDPISEHNRLYWYRQTLGQGPEFLTYFQNEAQLEKSRLLSDRFSAERPKGSFSTLEIQRTEQGDSAMYLCASSFRIGSDVPGELFFGEGSRLTVL.

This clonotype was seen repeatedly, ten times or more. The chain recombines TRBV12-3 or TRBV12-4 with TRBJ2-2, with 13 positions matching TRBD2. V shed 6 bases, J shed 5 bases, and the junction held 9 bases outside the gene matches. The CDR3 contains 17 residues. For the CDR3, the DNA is TGTGCCAGCAGCTCATCACTAGCGGGGGGGTTTACCGGGGAGCTGTTTTTT. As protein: CASSSSLAGGFTGELFF.